This T cell receptor (beta chain) is drawn from a study of post-analysis software for immune sequencing data. Study as a whole: Relapsing-remitting, secondary progressive and progressive-relapsing forms made up the multiple sclerosis disease courses.

From germline, CDR1 is MDHEN and CDR2 SYDVKM. V gave up 2 bases and J gave up 2 bases; unmatched junction bases: 10. The CDR3 has 19 residues. Worth noting for this clonotype: Its antigen remains unknown.

The study, taken as a whole, reports: A handful of TRBV segments appeared more often in patients than in controls, and TRBV5-6, TRBV5-1 and TRBV20-1 were among these.

Every TCR beta cDNA library bore unique molecular identifiers. TCRdb recomputed calls from the PCR reads with MiXCR, one row per CDR3 protein. The data hold 700,000 to 800,000 distinct CDR3 sequences, with 25% to 30% observed a single time. Sequencing input: blood. The chain uses TRBV28 and TRBJ2-5; 14 bases line up with TRBD2. This receptor was identified in a girl under 18 with multiple sclerosis. The CDR3 protein is CASSLGWRTSGRKQETQYF. Here the CDR3 DNA reads TGTGCCAGCAGTTTAGGGTGGCGGACTAGCGGGAGGAAACAAGAGACCCAGTACTTC.